Following are 3 T cell receptor beta chains from one sample sequenced in a study of identical twins. A single record per CDR3 protein comes from TCRdb applying MiXCR to the 5' RACE reads. The sample yields roughly 710,000 distinct CDR3 sequences, 6.1% seen once. The sample was naive T cells sorted from blood. The receptors originated from a man younger than 30 in good health.

This clonotype has at least ten counts. The chain carries TRBV5-1 and TRBJ2-1; tentatively, D is TRBD1 (6 bases). V shed 3 bases and J shed 5 bases, with 18 bases lying between them. Per germline, CDR1 SGHRS and CDR2 YFSETQ. The CDR3 runs to 16 residues. The chain's CDR3 is CASSSSPGHRNNEQFF. As DNA, the CDR3 is TGCGCCAGCAGCTCGTCCCCGGGACACCGAAACAATGAGCAGTTCTTC.

The V gene is TRBV27, the J gene TRBJ2-2; TRBD2 might be the D (6 bases). In germline, CDR1 is MNHEY, CDR2 SMNVEV (reference sequence). V shed 0 bases and J shed 3 bases, with 11 bases lying between them. The CDR3 sequence is 16 residues long. DNA for the CDR3: TGTGCCAGCAGTTTATCTCCTAGCGTTGACACCGGGGAGCTGTTTTTT. Protein product: CASSLSPSVDTGELFF.

This clonotype has at least ten counts. This sequence joins TRBV12-3 or TRBV12-4 and TRBJ1-6; a possible D gene is TRBD1 (5 bases). With 3 bases removed from V and 9 bases from J, the gap between germline ends came to 15 bases. CDR3 length equals 15 residues. The CDR3 DNA is TGTGCCAGCAGTTTCGAGGCAGGGTCTTTTTCACCCCTCCACTTT. Amino acids: CASSFEAGSFSPLHF.